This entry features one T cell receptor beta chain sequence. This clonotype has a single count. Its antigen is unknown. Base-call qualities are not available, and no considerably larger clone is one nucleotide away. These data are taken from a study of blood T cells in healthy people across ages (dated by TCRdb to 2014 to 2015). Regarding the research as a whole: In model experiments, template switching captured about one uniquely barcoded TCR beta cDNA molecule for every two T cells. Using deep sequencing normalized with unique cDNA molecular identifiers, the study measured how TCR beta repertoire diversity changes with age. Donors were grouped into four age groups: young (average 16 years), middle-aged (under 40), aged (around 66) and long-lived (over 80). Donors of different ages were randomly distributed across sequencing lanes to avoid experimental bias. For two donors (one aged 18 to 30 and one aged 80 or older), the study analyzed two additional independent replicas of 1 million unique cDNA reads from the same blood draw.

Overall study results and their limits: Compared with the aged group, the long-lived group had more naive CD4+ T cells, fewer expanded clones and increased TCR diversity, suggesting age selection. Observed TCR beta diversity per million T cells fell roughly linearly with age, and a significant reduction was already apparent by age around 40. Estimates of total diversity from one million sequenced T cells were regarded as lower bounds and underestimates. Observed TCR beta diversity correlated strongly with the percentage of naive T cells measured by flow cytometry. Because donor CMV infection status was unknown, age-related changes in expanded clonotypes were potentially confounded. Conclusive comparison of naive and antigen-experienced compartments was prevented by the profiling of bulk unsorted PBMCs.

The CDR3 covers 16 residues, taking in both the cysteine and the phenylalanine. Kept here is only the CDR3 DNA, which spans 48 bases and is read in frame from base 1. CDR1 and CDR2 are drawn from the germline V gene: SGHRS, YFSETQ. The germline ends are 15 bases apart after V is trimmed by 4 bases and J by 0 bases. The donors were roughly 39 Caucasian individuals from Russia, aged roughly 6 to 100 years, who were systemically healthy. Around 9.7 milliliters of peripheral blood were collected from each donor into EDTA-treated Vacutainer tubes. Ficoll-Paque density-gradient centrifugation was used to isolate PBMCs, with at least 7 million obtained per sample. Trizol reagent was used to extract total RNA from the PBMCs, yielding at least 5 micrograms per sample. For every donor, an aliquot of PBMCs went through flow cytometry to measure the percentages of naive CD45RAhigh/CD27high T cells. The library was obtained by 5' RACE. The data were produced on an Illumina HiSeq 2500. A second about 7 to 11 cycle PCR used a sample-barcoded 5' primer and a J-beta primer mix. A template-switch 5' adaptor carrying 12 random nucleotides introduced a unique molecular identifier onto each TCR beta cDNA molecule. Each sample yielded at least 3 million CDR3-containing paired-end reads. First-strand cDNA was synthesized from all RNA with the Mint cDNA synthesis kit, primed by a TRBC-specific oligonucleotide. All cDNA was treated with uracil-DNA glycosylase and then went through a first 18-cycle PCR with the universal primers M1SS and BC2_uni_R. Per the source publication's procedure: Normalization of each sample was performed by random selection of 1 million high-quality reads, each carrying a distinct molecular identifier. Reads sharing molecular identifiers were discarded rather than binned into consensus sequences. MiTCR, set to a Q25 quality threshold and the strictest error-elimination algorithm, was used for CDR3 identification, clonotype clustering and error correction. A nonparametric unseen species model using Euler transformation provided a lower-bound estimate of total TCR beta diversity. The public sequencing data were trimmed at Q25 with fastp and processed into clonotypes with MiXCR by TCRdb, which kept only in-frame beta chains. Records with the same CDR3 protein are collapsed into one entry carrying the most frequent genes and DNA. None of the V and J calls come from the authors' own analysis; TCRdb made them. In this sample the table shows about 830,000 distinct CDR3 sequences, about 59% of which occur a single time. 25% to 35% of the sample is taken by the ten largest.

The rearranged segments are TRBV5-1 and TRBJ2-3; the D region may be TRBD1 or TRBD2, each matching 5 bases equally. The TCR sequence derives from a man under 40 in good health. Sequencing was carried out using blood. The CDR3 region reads CASSQSRDGSTDTQYF. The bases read TGCGCCAGCAGCCAATCCCGGGACGGAAGCACAGATACGCAGTATTTT. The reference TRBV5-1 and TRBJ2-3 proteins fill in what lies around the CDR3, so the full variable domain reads KAGVTQTPRYLIKTRGQQVTLSCSPISGHRSVSWYQQTPGQGLQFLFEYFSETQRNKGNFPGRFSGRQFSNSRSEMNVSTLELGDSALYLCASSQSRDGSTDTQYFGPGTRLTVL.